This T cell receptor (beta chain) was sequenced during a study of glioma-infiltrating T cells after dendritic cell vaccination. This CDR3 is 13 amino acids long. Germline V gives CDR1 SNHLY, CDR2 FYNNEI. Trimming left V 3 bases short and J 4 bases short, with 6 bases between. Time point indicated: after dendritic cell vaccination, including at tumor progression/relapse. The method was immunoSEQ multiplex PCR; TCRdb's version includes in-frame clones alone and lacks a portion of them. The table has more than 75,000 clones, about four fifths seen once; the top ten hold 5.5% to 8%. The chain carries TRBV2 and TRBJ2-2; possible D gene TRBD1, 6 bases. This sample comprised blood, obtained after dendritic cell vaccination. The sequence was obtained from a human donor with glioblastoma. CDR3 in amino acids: CASSEDSTGELFF. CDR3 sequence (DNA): TGTGCCAGCAGTGAGGACAGCACCGGGGAGCTGTTTTTT.